The 19 T cell receptor beta chains in this list originate from one sample, sequenced in a study of CDR3 diversity in severe acne. A single record per CDR3 protein comes from TCRdb applying MiXCR to the PCR reads. The repertoire holds roughly 100,000 distinct CDR3 sequences, with roughly 51% as singletons. The sequenced sample consisted of blood. The receptors shown here come from a male donor with acne.

This clonotype showed up many times. V and J are TRBV5-8 and TRBJ1-2; 11 bases match TRBD1. The CDR3 is 16 amino acids. Looked up from germline, CDR1 is SGHTS and CDR2 is YDEGEE. V was pared by 0 bases and J by 7 bases, with 8 bases of the junction left unmatched. CDR3 in amino acids: CASSLAGTGGSGGYTF. DNA of the CDR3: TGTGCCAGCAGCTTGGCCGGGACAGGGGGTAGCGGTGGCTACACCTTC.

The chain recombines TRBV12-3 or TRBV12-4 with TRBJ2-7, with TRBD1 as a possible D gene (6 bases). V dropped 8 bases and J dropped 3 bases, with 26 bases sitting between them. The CDR3 is 17 residues long. The CDR3 DNA is TGTGCCAGCTGCAGGGGCCGGGGCAGGTGGGCCGGCTACGAGCAGTACTTC. Translation: CASCRGRGRWAGYEQYF.

The chain's CDR3 is CASSPGQGQFAYGYTF. The CDR3 nucleotides are TGTGCCAGCAGCCCGGGTCAGGGACAGTTTGCATATGGCTACACCTTC. The genes are TRBV13 and TRBJ1-2; 7 nucleotides match TRBD1. Losses at the gene ends were 5 bases for V and 5 bases for J; bases not matched to a gene: 14. In germline, CDR1 is PRHDT, CDR2 FYEKMQ (reference sequence). This CDR3 has 16 amino acids.

CDR3 in amino acids: CSARDGVAVWQYF. CDR3 in DNA: TGCAGTGCTAGAGATGGGGTCGCAGTGTGGCAGTATTTT. V usage is TRBV20-1 and J usage is TRBJ2-3; D call uncertain. The V gene's germline CDR1 is DFQATT and CDR2 SNEGSKA (reference sequence). CDR3 length equals 13 residues. Trimming shortened V by 0 bases and J by 11 bases, and 15 bases separated the two germline ends.

This chain joins TRBV5-8 and TRBJ1-6; maybe TRBD1 (5 bases). CDR1 is SGHTS, CDR2 YDEGEE, per germline. The CDR3 extends over 14 amino acids. V gave up 3 bases and J gave up 10 bases, with 14 bases separating them. The CDR3: CASSWSGLNSPLHF. Written as DNA, the CDR3 is TGTGCCAGCAGCTGGTCGGGGCTAAACTCACCCCTCCACTTT. Full variable domain (missing parts from reference TRBV5-8 and TRBJ1-6): EAGVTQSPTHLIKTRGQQATLRCSPISGHTSVYWYQQALGLGLQFLLWYDEGEERNRGNFPPRFSGRQFPNYSSELNVNALELEDSALYLCASSWSGLNSPLHFGNGTRLTVT.

This clonotype was counted only a few times. This chain joins TRBV11-1 and TRBJ1-4; perhaps TRBD1 as D (5 bases). Deletions cut 5 bases from V and 6 bases from J, with 10 bases between. Germline loops: CDR1 SGHAT, CDR2 FQDESV (reference sequence). The CDR3 loop spans 13 amino acids. DNA of the CDR3: TGTGCCAGCAGCCCCACGGGGGATGAAAAACTGTTTTTT. This gives the protein CASSPTGDEKLFF.

In its sample, this clonotype was seen a few times. The chain uses TRBV29-1 and TRBJ2-2; D uncertain. The germline V gene has CDR1 SQVTM and CDR2 ANQGSEA. This CDR3 is 12 amino acids long. Trimming stripped 3 bases from V and 2 bases from J, with 4 bases between. CDR3 sequence reads: CSVEANTGELFF. In DNA, the CDR3 is TGCAGCGTTGAGGCTAACACCGGGGAGCTGTTTTTT.

This clonotype was detected ten times or more. V and J are TRBV20-1 and TRBJ1-5; D is uncertain. V was shortened by 1 base and J by 0 bases, with 16 bases between the two germline ends. Per the germline V gene, CDR1 is DFQATT and CDR2 is SNEGSKA (reference sequence). CDR3 length: 17 residues. The CDR3 nucleotides are TGCAGTGCTAGAGGGGGAACACGGGAATATAGCAATCAGCCCCAGCATTTT. It specifies CSARGGTREYSNQPQHF.

This clonotype has ten or more counts. V gene TRBV7-6 combines with J gene TRBJ2-7, with TRBD2 matching 9 bases. The CDR3 spans 15 residues. Germline assignment: CDR1 SGHVS and CDR2 FNYEAQ. Germline trimming cut 4 bases from V and 3 bases from J; bases unmatched to any gene: 7. The CDR3 bases are TGTGCCAGCAGCTCCCCCGGGACTAGCCTCTACGAGCAGTACTTC. Amino acids: CASSSPGTSLYEQYF. Full variable domain (remainder filled in from reference TRBV7-6 and TRBJ2-7): GAGVSQSPRYKVTKRGQDVALRCDPISGHVSLYWYRQALGQGPEFLTYFNYEAQQDKSGLPNDRFSAERPEGSISTLTIQRTEQRDSAMYRCASSSPGTSLYEQYFGPGTRLTVT.

This clonotype was seen ten or more times. This chain uses TRBV7-2 with TRBJ2-1; the match to TRBD2 covers 9 bases. J was trimmed by 0 bases and V by 1 base; bases with no gene match: 10. The CDR3 has 19 amino acids. The germline V gene encodes CDR1 SGHTA and CDR2 FQGNSA. The CDR3 nucleotides read TGTGCCAGCAGCTTAGAGCTAGCGGGAACCCATACCTCCTACAATGAGCAGTTCTTC. This translates into CASSLELAGTHTSYNEQFF.

For this clonotype: This could be a read error, since a much larger clone is one nucleotide away. The V and J genes are TRBV5-1 and TRBJ2-6; weak D call: TRBD1 (5 bases). CDR3 size: 14 residues. Germline V lookup: CDR1 SGHRS, CDR2 YFSETQ. The CDR3 spells CASSDPRGASVLTF. CDR3 DNA: TGCGCCAGCAGCGACCCTCGTGGGGCCAGCGTCCTGACTTTC. Full variable domain (missing parts from reference TRBV5-1 and TRBJ2-6): KAGVTQTPRYLIKTRGQQVTLSCSPISGHRSVSWYQQTPGQGLQFLFEYFSETQRNKGNFPGRFSGRQFSNSRSEMNVSTLELGDSALYLCASSDPRGASVLTFGAGSRLTVL.

By share, this clonotype counts as medium-sized (0.01 to 0.1%). No conserved phenylalanine or tryptophan is present at the end of the CDR3, so a read error is the likely explanation. The DNA is omitted, as the CDR3 cannot be located on it reliably, and the CDR3 follows TCRdb's listing. The J gene is TRBJ2-5, the V gene TRBV19; the table's D call TRBD2 went unverified against the DNA. Per germline, CDR1 LNHDA and CDR2 SQIVND (reference sequence). The CDR3 contains 11 residues when both ends are counted. This CDR3 is CASSMGLAGLT.

The chain carries TRBV30 and TRBJ2-7; 8 bases are shared with TRBD1. The V and J ends lost 6 bases and 9 bases, in that order; junction bases with no gene match: 13. The CDR3 has 13 amino acids. The V gene's germline CDR1 is GTSNPN and CDR2 SVGIG (reference sequence). The CDR3 region is CACHGQGLRVQYV. The CDR3 DNA reads as TGTGCCTGCCACGGACAGGGATTGAGGGTGCAGTACGTC.

The CDR3 DNA follows: TGTGCCAGCAGCGCCCTAGCGGGAGGTAGGGAGCAGTACTTC. Residues: CASSALAGGREQYF. The chain uses TRBV11-2 and TRBJ2-7; 11 bases align to TRBD2. V was clipped by 5 bases and J by 7 bases; unmatched bases: 7. The CDR3 runs 14 residues. Per the germline V gene, CDR1 is SGHAT and CDR2 is FQNNGV.

This chain links TRBV20-1 with TRBJ2-7, with D tentatively TRBD2 (6 bases). The CDR3 sequence is 15 residues long. The ends were cut back, 1 base at V and 4 bases at J, with 17 bases in the middle. CDR1 is DFQATT and CDR2 is SNEGSKA in the germline V gene (reference sequence). Here the CDR3 DNA reads TGCAGTGCTAGAGGTTCGGGGGAGCCCCGGTACGAGCAGTACTTC. This codes for CSARGSGEPRYEQYF.

This clonotype showed up many times. CDR3 nucleotides: TGTGCCAGCAGTGCCACAGGGGGGGGTAATTCACCCCTCCACTTT. It encodes CASSATGGGNSPLHF. The chain uses TRBV6-4 and TRBJ1-6, with 8 nucleotides matching TRBD1. Germline CDR1 and CDR2: MRHNA and SNTAGT. With 4 bases clipped from V and 6 bases from J, the junction kept 5 bases outside the gene matches. The CDR3 is 15 residues long.

Note on this clonotype: An end of the junction does not agree with germline; a read error may underlie this. The V call is TRBV4-1, the J call TRBJ2-7; 7 positions agree with TRBD2. There are 13 residues in the CDR3. CDR1 and CDR2 from the germline V gene are MGHRA and YSYEKL. The CDR3 spells CASIEPGGYEQYF. The CDR3, as DNA: TGTGCCAGCATCGAACCGGGAGGCTACGAGCAGTACTTC.

The rearrangement joins TRBV20-1 to TRBJ1-1; D uncertain. Trimming shortened V by 6 bases and J by 1 base, and 9 bases separated the two germline ends. The CDR3 covers 12 residues. The germline V gene has CDR1 DFQATT and CDR2 SNEGSKA (reference sequence). The CDR3 sequence: CSATPRNTEAFF. CDR3 DNA: TGCAGTGCCACCCCCAGGAACACTGAAGCTTTCTTT.

J is TRBJ2-2 and V is TRBV29-1, with TRBD2 identical over 10 bases. The CDR3 runs 15 residues. Trimming cost V 6 bases and J 4 bases; bases outside gene matches: 8. CDR1 and CDR2 (germline): SQVTM, ANQGSEA. The CDR3 coding sequence is TGCAGCGTCGGCCTTTCTAGCGGGAGCACCGGGGAGCTGTTTTTT. It yields the protein CSVGLSSGSTGELFF.